This paragraph reports one T cell receptor beta chain. Data came from immunoSEQ multiplex PCR; TCRdb stores just in-frame clones and leaves some out. The sample records about 220,000 clones, 85% to 95% being singletons. Germline CDR1 and CDR2: MNHEY and SVGAGI. CDR3 size: 14 residues. V gave up 0 bases and J gave up 4 bases, with 9 bases separating them. This entry comes from a study of control samples from healthy donors and cancer patients. The chain combines TRBV6-5 with TRBJ1-1, with D uncertain. The clonotype was recovered from a man aged 50 to 59 in good health. The sequenced sample was blood. The chain's CDR3 is CASSYSGQGTEAFF. For the CDR3, the DNA is TGTGCCAGCAGTTACTCTGGTCAAGGCACTGAAGCTTTCTTT.